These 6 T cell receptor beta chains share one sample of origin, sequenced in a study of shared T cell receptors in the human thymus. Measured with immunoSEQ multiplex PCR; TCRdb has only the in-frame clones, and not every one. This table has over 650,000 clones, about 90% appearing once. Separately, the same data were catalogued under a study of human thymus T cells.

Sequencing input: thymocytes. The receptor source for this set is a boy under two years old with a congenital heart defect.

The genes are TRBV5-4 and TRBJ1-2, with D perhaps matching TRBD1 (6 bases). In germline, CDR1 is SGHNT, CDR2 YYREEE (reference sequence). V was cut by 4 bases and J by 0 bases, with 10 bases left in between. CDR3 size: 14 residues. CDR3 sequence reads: CASSGGRPNYGYTF. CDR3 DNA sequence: TGTGCCAGCAGCGGGGGCAGGCCTAACTATGGCTACACCTTC. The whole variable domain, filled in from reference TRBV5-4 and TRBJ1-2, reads ETGVTQSPTHLIKTRGQQVTLRCSSQSGHNTVSWYQQALGQGPQFIFQYYREEENGRGNFPPRFSGLQFPNYSSELNVNALELDDSALYLCASSGGRPNYGYTFGSGTRLTVV.

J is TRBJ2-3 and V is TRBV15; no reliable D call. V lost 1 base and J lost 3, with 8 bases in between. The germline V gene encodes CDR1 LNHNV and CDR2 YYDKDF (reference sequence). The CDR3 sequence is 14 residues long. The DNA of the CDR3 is TGTGCCACCAGCAGAGGGGCAGAGACAGATACGCAGTATTTT. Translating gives CATSRGAETDTQYF.

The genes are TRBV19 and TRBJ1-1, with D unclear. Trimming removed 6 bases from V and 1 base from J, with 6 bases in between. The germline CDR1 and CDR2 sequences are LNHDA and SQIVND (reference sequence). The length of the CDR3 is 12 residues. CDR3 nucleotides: TGTGCCAGTAGGTCCGGGAACACTGAAGCTTTCTTT. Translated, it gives CASRSGNTEAFF.

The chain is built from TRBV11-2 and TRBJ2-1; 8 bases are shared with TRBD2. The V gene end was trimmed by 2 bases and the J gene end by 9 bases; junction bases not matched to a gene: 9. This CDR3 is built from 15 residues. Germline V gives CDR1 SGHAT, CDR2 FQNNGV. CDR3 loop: CASSLKPGGPGEQFF. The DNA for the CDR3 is TGTGCCAGCAGCTTAAAGCCGGGGGGGCCGGGTGAGCAGTTCTTC.

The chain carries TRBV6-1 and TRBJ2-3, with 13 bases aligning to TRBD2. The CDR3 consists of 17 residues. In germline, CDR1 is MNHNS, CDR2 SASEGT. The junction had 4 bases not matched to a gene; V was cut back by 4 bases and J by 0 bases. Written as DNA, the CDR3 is TGTGCCAGCAGTGGACTAGCGGGGGGTCCTAGCACAGATACGCAGTATTTT. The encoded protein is CASSGLAGGPSTDTQYF.

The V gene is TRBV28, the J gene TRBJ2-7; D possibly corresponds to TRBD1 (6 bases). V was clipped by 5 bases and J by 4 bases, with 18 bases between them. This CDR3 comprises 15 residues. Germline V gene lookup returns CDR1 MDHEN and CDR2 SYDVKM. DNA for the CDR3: TGTGCCAGCAGTGCCCCAACAGGGAAGAGATACGAGCAGTACTTC. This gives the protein CASSAPTGKRYEQYF.